These 13 T cell receptor beta chains were all obtained from the same sample, sequenced in a study of T-cell reconstitution after alpha-beta-depleted transplantation in children. Using unique molecular identifiers, the investigators prepared the TCRbeta library. A single record per CDR3 protein comes from TCRdb applying MiXCR to the PCR reads. The sample records around 410,000 distinct CDR3 sequences, approximately 10% being singletons. The specimen was PBMCs from the stem cell graft donor, collected from the stem cell graft. Receptors were obtained from a human donor who donated a stem cell graft to a child with acute myeloid leukemia.

This sequence joins TRBV20-1 and TRBJ1-6; the D gene is possibly TRBD1 (5 bases). CDR3 length: 17 amino acids. Germline V gives CDR1 DFQATT, CDR2 SNEGSKA (reference sequence). Trimming removed 0 bases from V and 6 bases from J, with 18 bases in between. In DNA, the CDR3 is TGCAGTGCTAGAGATCGAGTCGGCCAGGGTCGTAATTCACCCCTCCACTTT. It translates to CSARDRVGQGRNSPLHF.

The chain employs TRBV20-1 and TRBJ2-7, with 11 bases aligning to TRBD2. V gave up 6 bases and J gave up 0 bases; unmatched junction bases: 7. The CDR3 is made up of 15 amino acids. Germline-derived CDR1 and CDR2 are DFQATT and SNEGSKA (reference sequence). The CDR3, as DNA: TGCAGTGCGGGGAGGACTAGCGGGTTCTCCTACGAGCAGTACTTC. Amino acid sequence: CSAGRTSGFSYEQYF.

This clonotype was counted only a few times. This chain uses TRBV29-1 with TRBJ2-7, with TRBD1 identical over 8 bases. The CDR3 runs to 11 residues. V gave up 5 bases and J gave up 6 bases; unmatched junction bases: 3. Germline CDR1 SQVTM, CDR2 ANQGSEA. In DNA form, the CDR3 reads TGCAGCGTTCACAGGGGGTCCGAGCAGTACTTC. Its protein is CSVHRGSEQYF.

The chain employs TRBV19 and TRBJ2-7; no firm D call. CDR3 length: 13 amino acids. Germline CDR1 and CDR2: LNHDA and SQIVND (reference sequence). V was pared by 5 bases and J by 0 bases, with 8 bases between. CDR3 in DNA: TGTGCCAGTAGTGAGCAGATCTCCTACGAGCAGTACGTC. It is translated as CASSEQISYEQYV.

This chain joins TRBV15 and TRBJ2-1; 8 nucleotides line up with TRBD1. V dropped 5 bases and J dropped 5; count of bases not matched to a gene: 11. Looked up from germline, CDR1 is LNHNV and CDR2 is YYDKDF (reference sequence). There are 16 residues in the CDR3. The CDR3 reads CATSDRWTGRNNEQFF. In DNA form, the CDR3 reads TGTGCCACCAGCGACAGGTGGACAGGGCGAAACAATGAGCAGTTCTTC.

This clonotype has more than one count but fewer than ten. CDR3 amino acids: CASSSGTGINNSPLHF. CDR3 nucleotides: TGTGCCAGCAGCTCCGGGACAGGGATCAATAATTCACCCCTCCACTTT. The chain couples TRBV12-3 or TRBV12-4 to TRBJ1-6; 9 bases map to TRBD1. The CDR3 totals 16 residues. The trim removed 6 bases at V and 5 bases at J, leaving 8 bases unmatched.

This clonotype appeared a few times. The chain couples TRBV12-3 or TRBV12-4 to TRBJ2-5; D call uncertain. The CDR3 is 14 amino acids. V dropped 6 bases and J dropped 2 bases, with 13 bases sitting between them. The CDR3 nucleotides are TGTGCCAGCAGCGGCCCCAGGCGACAAGAGACCCAGTACTTC. Its protein is CASSGPRRQETQYF.

A few counts support this clonotype. J is TRBJ2-5 and V is TRBV5-4; 11 bases fit TRBD2. The germline CDR1 and CDR2 sequences are SGHNT and YYREEE (reference sequence). V dropped 5 bases and J dropped 0; count of bases not matched to a gene: 6. The CDR3 sequence is 16 residues long. The CDR3 loop is CASSPRTSGYQETQYF. Written as DNA, the CDR3 is TGTGCCAGCAGTCCGAGGACTAGCGGGTACCAAGAGACCCAGTACTTC.

This clonotype appeared a few times. This chain connects TRBV12-3 or TRBV12-4 to TRBJ2-1; D is perhaps TRBD1 (5 bases). The CDR3 runs to 14 residues. Trimming shortened V by 5 bases and J by 0 bases, and 8 bases separated the two germline ends. In nucleotides, the CDR3 is TGTGCCAGCAGTCCGGACACCTCCTACAATGAGCAGTTCTTC. This gives the protein CASSPDTSYNEQFF.

This clonotype occurred a few times. The chain recombines TRBV5-6 with TRBJ2-2; D is perhaps TRBD1 (6 bases). The V end lost 2 bases, the J end lost 6 bases, and 14 bases lay between the germline ends. The CDR3 contains 15 residues. Germline values: CDR1 SGHDT, CDR2 YYEEEE. CDR3 coding DNA: TGTGCCAGCAGCTTATTAAGGGGGTCAGCCGGGGAGCTGTTTTTT. Encoded protein: CASSLLRGSAGELFF.

The chain uses TRBV29-1 and TRBJ2-3; 9 positions match TRBD1. The CDR3 is 14 residues long. V lost 7 bases, J lost 1 base, and 6 bases stayed unmatched. Germline V gene data show CDR1 as SQVTM and CDR2 as ANQGSEA. CDR3 coding DNA: TGCAGCGCCGGGCGGGACAGGGGCACAGATACGCAGTATTTT. Protein: CSAGRDRGTDTQYF.

The J gene is TRBJ1-2, the V gene TRBV7-9; D is uncertain. CDR1 and CDR2 from the germline V gene are SEHNR and FQNEAQ (reference sequence). V lost 5 bases and J 6 bases, leaving 10 bases between the germline ends. This CDR3 has 12 amino acids. CDR3 in DNA: TGTGCCAGCAGCCGTGACACGGATGGCTACACCTTC. It codes for CASSRDTDGYTF.

V and J are TRBV12-3 or TRBV12-4 and TRBJ1-2; 7 bases match TRBD1. The CDR3 consists of 13 residues. Unmatched junction bases numbered 4, after V lost 1 base and J lost 8 bases. This chain's CDR3 is CASSLVSDRGYTF. DNA of the CDR3: TGTGCCAGCAGTTTAGTGTCGGACAGGGGCTACACCTTC.